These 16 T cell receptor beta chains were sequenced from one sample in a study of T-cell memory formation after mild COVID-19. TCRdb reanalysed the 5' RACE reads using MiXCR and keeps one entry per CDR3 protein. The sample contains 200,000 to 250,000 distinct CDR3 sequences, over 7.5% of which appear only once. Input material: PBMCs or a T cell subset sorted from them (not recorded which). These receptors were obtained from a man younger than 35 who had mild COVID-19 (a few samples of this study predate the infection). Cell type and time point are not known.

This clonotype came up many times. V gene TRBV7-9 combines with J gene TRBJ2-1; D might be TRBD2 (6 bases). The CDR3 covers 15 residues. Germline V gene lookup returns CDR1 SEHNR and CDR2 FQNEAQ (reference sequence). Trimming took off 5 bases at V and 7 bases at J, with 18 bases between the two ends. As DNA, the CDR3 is TGTGCCAGCAGCGCCGCCGGGGGTTTTGAGAATGAGCAGTTCTTC. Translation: CASSAAGGFENEQFF.

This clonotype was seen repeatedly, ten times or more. The CDR3 region is CASSKGGLGNNEQFF. CDR3 DNA: TGCGCCAGCAGCAAGGGGGGGCTGGGGAACAATGAGCAGTTCTTC. The rearrangement links TRBV5-1 to TRBJ2-1; a possible D gene is TRBD2 (7 bases). The germline CDR1 and CDR2 sequences are SGHRS and YFSETQ. Trimming shortened V by 4 bases and J by 5 bases, and 16 bases separated the two germline ends. The CDR3 spans 15 residues.

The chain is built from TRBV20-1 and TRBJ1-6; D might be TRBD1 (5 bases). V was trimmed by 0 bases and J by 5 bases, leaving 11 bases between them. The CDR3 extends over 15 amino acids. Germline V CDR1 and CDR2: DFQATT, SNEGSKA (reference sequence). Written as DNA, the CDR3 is TGCAGTGCTAGAGATGTGCCGGGGGATAATTCACCCCTCCACTTT. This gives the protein CSARDVPGDNSPLHF.

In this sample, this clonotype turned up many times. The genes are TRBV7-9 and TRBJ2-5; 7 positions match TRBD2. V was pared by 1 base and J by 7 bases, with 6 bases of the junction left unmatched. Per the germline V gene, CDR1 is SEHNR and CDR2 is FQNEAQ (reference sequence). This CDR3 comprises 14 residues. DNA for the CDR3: TGTGCCAGCAGCTTAGAAGCGGGGTTTGGGACCCAGTACTTC. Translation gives CASSLEAGFGTQYF.

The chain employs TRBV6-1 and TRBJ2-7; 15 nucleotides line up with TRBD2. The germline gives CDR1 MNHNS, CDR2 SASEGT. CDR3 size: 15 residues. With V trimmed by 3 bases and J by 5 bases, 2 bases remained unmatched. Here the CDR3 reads CASSDGTSGGHEQYF. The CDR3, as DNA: TGTGCCAGCAGTGATGGGACTAGCGGGGGGCACGAGCAGTACTTC.

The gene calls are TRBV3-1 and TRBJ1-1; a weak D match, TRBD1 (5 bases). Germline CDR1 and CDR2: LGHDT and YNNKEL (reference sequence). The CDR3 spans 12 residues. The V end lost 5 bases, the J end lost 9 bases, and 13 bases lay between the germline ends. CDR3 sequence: CASSSPGLKAFF. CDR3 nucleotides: TGTGCCAGCAGCTCACCGGGACTTAAAGCTTTCTTT.

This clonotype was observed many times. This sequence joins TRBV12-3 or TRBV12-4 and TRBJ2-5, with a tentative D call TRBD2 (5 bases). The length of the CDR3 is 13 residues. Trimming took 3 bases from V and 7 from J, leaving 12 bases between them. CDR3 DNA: TGTGCCAGCAGTTTGTACGGAGGAGGGACCCAGTACTTC. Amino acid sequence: CASSLYGGGTQYF.

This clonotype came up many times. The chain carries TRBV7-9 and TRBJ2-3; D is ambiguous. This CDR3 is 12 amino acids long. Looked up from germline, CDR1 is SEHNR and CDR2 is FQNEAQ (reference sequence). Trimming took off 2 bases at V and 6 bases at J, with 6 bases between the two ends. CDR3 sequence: CASSLSRDTQYF. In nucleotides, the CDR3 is TGTGCCAGCAGCTTATCCCGGGATACGCAGTATTTT.

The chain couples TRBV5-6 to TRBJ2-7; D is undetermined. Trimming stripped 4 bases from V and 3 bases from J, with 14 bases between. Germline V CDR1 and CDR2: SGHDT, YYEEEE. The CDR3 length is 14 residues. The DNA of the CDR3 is TGTGCCAGCAGCCCGGCCGGGCGCCACTACGAGCAGTACGTC. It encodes CASSPAGRHYEQYV.

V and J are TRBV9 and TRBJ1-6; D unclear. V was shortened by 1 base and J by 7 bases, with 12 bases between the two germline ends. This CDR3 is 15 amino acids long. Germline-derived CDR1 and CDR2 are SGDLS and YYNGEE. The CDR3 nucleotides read TGTGCCAGCAGCGTAATAGGGTCGAGCAATTCACCCCTCCACTTT. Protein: CASSVIGSSNSPLHF.

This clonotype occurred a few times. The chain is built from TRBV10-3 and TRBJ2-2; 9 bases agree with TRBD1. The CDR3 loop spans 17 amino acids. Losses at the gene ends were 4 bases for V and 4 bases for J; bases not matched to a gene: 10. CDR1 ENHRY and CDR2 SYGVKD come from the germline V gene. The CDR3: CAISARGTGLSTGELFF. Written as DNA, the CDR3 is TGTGCCATCAGTGCCCGTGGGACAGGGTTGAGCACCGGGGAGCTGTTTTTT.

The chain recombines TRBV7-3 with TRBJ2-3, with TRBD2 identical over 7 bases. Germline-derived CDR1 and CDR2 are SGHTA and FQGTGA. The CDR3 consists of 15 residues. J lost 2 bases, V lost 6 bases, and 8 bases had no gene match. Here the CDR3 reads CASSRSGAFTDTQYF. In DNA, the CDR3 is TGTGCCAGCAGTAGGAGCGGGGCCTTCACAGATACGCAGTATTTT.

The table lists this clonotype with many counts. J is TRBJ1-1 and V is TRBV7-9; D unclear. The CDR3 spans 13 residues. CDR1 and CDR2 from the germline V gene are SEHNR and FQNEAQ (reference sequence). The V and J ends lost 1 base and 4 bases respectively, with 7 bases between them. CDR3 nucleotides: TGTGCCAGCAGCTTAGAGGGAGGCACTGAAGCTTTCTTT. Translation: CASSLEGGTEAFF. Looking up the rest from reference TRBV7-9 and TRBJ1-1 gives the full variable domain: DTGVSQNPRHKITKRGQNVTFRCDPISEHNRLYWYRQTLGQGPEFLTYFQNEAQLEKSRLLSDRFSAERPKGSFSTLEIQRTEQGDSAMYLCASSLEGGTEAFFGQGTRLTVV.

Here the CDR3 DNA reads TGCGCCAGCAGCTTGGCCCAAGACAGGCGACAGGGGACCCAGTACTTC. Its protein is CASSLAQDRRQGTQYF. This chain joins TRBV5-1 and TRBJ2-5; TRBD1 matches at 7 bases. Germline V lookup: CDR1 SGHRS, CDR2 YFSETQ. V shed 0 bases, J shed 7 bases, and the junction held 12 bases outside the gene matches. This CDR3 is 16 amino acids long.

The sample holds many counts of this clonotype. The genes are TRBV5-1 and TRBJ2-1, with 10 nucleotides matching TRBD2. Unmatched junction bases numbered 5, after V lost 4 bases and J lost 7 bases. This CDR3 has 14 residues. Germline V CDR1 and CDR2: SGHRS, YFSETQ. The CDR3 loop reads CASSRAGGPNEQFF. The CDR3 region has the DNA TGCGCCAGCAGCCGAGCGGGGGGGCCGAATGAGCAGTTCTTC. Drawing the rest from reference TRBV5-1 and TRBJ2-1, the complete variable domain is KAGVTQTPRYLIKTRGQQVTLSCSPISGHRSVSWYQQTPGQGLQFLFEYFSETQRNKGNFPGRFSGRQFSNSRSEMNVSTLELGDSALYLCASSRAGGPNEQFFGPGTRLTVL.

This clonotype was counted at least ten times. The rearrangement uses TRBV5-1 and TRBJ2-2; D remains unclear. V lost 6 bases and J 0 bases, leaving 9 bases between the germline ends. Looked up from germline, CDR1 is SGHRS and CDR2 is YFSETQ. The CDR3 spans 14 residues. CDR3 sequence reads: CASTRSSNTGELFF. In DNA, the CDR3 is TGCGCCAGCACCCGAAGTTCGAACACCGGGGAGCTGTTTTTT.